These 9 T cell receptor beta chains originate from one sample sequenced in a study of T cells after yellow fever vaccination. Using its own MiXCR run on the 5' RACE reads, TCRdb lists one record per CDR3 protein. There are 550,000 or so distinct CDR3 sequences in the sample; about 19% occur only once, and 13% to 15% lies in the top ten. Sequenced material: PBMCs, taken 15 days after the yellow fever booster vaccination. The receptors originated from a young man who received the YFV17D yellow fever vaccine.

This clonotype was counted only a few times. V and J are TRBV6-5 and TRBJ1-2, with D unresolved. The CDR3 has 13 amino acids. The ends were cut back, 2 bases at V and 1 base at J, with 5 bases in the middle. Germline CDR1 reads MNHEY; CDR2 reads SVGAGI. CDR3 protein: CASSYEVNYGYTF. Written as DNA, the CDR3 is TGTGCCAGCAGTTACGAGGTTAACTATGGCTACACCTTC.

The CDR3 reads CASSPDRGYGYTF. CDR3 nucleotides: TGTGCCAGCAGCCCCGACAGGGGCTATGGCTACACCTTC. This chain joins TRBV12-3 or TRBV12-4 and TRBJ1-2, with TRBD1 matching 8 bases. V lost 6 bases, J lost 4 bases, and 4 bases stayed unmatched. This CDR3 has 13 residues.

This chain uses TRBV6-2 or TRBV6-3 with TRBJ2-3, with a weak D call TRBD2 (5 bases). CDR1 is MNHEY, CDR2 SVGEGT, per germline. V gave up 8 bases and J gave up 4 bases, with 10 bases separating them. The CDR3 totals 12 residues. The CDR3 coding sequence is TGTGCCAGCGGGAGTAGGGCAGATACGCAGTATTTT. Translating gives CASGSRADTQYF.

CDR3 protein: CASSVAPIANTGELFF. The CDR3, as DNA: TGTGCCAGCAGCGTAGCCCCGATCGCGAACACCGGGGAGCTGTTTTTT. The rearrangement links TRBV9 to TRBJ2-2; unclear D gene. The V gene lost 0 bases and the J gene lost 0 bases, with 9 bases spanning the gap. The germline CDR1 and CDR2 sequences are SGDLS and YYNGEE. The CDR3 has 16 residues.

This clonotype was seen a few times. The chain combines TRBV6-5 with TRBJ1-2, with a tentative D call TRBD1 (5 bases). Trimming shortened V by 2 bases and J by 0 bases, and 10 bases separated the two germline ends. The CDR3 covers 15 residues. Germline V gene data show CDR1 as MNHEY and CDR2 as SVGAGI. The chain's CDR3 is CASSYDSGANYGYTF. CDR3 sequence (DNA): TGTGCCAGCAGTTACGACAGCGGGGCTAACTATGGCTACACCTTC.

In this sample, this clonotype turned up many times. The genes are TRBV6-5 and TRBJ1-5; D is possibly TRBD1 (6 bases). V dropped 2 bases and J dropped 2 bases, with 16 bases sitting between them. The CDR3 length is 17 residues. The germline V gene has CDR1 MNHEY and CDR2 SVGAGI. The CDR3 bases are TGTGCCAGCAGTTACGGTTGGAAGGACAGTGGCAATCAGCCCCAGCATTTT. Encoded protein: CASSYGWKDSGNQPQHF.

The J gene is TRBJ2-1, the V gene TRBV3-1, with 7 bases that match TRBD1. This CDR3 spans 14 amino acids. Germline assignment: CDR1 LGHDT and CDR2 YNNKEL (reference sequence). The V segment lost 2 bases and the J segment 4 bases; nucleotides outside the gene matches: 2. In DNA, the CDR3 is TGTGCCAGCAGCCAACAGGGACAGTACAATGAGCAGTTCTTC. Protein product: CASSQQGQYNEQFF.

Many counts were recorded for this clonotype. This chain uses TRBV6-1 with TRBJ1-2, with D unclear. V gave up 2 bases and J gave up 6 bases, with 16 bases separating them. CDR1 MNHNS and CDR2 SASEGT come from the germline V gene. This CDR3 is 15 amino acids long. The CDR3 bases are TGTGCCAGCAGTGAATCCGAAGGGCCGGGAGATGGCTACACCTTC. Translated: CASSESEGPGDGYTF.

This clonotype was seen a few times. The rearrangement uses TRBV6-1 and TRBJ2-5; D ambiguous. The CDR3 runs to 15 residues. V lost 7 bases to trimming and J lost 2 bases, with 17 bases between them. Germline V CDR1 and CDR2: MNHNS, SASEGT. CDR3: CASTPLGDYQETQYF. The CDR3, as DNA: TGTGCCAGCACCCCGCTTGGGGATTATCAAGAGACCCAGTACTTC.